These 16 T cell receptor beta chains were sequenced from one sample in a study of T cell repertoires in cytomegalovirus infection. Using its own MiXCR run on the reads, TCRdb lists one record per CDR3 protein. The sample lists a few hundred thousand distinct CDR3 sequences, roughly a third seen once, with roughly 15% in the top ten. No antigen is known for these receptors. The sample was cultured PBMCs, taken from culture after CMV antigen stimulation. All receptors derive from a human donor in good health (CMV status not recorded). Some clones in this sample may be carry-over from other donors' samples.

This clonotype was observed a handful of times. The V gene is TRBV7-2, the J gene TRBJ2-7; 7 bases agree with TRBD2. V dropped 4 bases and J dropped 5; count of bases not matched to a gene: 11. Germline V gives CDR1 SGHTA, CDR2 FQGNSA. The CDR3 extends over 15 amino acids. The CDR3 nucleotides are TGTGCCAGCAGCTCGGGACTATACACGTCACACGAGCAGTACTTC. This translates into CASSSGLYTSHEQYF. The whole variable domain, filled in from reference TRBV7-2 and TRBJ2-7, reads GAGVSQSPSNKVTEKGKDVELRCDPISGHTALYWYRQSLGQGLEFLIYFQGNSAPDKSGLPSDRFSAERTGGSVSTLTIQRTQQEDSAVYLCASSSGLYTSHEQYFGPGTRLTVT.

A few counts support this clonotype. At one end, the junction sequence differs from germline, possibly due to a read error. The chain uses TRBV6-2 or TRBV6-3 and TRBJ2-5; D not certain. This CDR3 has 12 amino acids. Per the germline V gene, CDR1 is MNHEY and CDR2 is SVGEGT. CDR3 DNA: TGTGCCAGCACTTACTCCCAAGAGACCCAGTACTTC. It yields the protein CASTYSQETQYF.

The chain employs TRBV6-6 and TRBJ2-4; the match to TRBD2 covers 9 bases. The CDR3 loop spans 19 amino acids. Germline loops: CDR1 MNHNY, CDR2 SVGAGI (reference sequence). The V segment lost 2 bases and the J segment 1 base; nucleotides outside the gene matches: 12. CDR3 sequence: CASSYPALSGSRAKNIQYF. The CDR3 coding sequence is TGTGCCAGCAGTTACCCCGCCCTTAGCGGGAGTCGGGCCAAAAACATTCAGTACTTC.

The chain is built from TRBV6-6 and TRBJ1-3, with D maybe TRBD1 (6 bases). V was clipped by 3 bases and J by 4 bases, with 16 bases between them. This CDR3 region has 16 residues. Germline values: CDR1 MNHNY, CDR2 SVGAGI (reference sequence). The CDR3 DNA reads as TGTGCCAGCAGTTATCTTAGGGGGATCTCAGGAAACACCATATATTTT. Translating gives CASSYLRGISGNTIYF.

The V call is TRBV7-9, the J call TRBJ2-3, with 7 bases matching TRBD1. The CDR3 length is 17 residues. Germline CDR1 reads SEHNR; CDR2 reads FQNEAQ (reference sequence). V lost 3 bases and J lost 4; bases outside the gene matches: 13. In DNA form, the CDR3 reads TGTGCCAGCAGCTTGGGCGGACAGGCCTTTTGGGCAGATACGCAGTATTTT. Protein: CASSLGGQAFWADTQYF.

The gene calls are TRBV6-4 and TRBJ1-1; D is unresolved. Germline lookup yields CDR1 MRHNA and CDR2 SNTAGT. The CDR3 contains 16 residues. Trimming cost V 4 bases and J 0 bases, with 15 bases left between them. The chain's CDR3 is CASSVFRASLNTEAFF. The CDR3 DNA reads TGTGCCAGCAGTGTCTTTCGGGCCAGCTTGAACACTGAAGCTTTCTTT.

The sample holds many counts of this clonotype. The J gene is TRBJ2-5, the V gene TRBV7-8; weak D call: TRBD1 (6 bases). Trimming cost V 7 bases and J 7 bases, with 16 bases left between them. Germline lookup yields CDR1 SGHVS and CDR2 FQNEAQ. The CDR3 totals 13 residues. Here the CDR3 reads CASNIGGYGTQYF. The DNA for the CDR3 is TGTGCCAGCAACATAGGGGGTTATGGGACCCAGTACTTC. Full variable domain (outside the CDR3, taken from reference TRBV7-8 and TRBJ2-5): GAGVSQSPRYKVAKRGQDVALRCDPISGHVSLFWYQQALGQGPEFLTYFQNEAQLDKSGLPSDRFFAERPEGSVSTLKIQRTQQEDSAVYLCASNIGGYGTQYFGPGTRLLVL.

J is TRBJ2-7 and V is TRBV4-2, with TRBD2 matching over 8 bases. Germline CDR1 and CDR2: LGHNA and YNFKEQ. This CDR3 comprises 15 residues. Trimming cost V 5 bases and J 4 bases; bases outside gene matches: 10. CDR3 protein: CASSADPGLGYEQYF. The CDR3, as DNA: TGTGCCAGCAGCGCAGACCCGGGACTAGGGTACGAGCAGTACTTC.

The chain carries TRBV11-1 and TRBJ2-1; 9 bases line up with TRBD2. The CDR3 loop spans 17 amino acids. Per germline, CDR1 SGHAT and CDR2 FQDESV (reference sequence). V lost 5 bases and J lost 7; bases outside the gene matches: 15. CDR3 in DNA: TGTGCCAGCAGCGCCCCAGAAGCGGGAGGACCCTTTAATGAGCAGTTCTTC. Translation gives CASSAPEAGGPFNEQFF.

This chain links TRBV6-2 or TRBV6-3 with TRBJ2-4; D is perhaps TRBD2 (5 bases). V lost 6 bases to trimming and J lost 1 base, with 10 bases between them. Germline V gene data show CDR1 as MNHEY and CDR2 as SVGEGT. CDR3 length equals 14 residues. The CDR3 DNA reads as TGTGCCAGCAGGGAGGAGTCGGCCAAAAACATTCAGTACTTC. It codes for CASREESAKNIQYF.

CDR3 bases: TGCGCCAGCAGCTTTCAGCCTGACTCCCGGGACAGGGGATACTATGGCTACACCTTC. Translation gives CASSFQPDSRDRGYYGYTF. The chain is built from TRBV5-1 and TRBJ1-2; 10 bases agree with TRBD1. CDR3 length: 19 residues. V was clipped by 2 bases and J by 3 bases; unmatched bases: 16. In germline, CDR1 is SGHRS, CDR2 YFSETQ.

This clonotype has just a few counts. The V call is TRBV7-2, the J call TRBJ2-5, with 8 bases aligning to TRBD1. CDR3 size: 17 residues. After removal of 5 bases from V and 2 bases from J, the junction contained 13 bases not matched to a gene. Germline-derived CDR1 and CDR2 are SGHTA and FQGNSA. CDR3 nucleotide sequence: TGTGCCAGCAGCCCTAGGGGCACAGGGGGTCAACAAGAGACCCAGTACTTC. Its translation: CASSPRGTGGQQETQYF.

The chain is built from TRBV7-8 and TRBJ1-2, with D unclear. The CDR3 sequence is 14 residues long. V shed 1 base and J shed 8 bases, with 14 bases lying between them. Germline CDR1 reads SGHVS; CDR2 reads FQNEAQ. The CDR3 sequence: CASSLEARLGGYTF. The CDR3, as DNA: TGTGCCAGCAGCTTAGAAGCCAGGCTAGGCGGCTACACCTTC.

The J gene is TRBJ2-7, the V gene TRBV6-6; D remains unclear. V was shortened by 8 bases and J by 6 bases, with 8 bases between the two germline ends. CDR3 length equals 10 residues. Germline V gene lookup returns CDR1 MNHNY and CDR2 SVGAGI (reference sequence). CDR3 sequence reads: CASVGFEQYV. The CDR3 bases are TGTGCCAGCGTAGGTTTCGAGCAGTACGTC.

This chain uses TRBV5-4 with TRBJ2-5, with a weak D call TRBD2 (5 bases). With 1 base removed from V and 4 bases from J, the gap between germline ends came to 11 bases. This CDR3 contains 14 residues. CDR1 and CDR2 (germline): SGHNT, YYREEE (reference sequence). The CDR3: CASSLSGIGETQYF. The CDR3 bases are TGTGCCAGCAGCTTGTCCGGGATCGGAGAGACCCAGTACTTC. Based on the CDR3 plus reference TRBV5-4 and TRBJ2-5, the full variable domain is ETGVTQSPTHLIKTRGQQVTLRCSSQSGHNTVSWYQQALGQGPQFIFQYYREEENGRGNFPPRFSGLQFPNYSSELNVNALELDDSALYLCASSLSGIGETQYFGPGTRLLVL.

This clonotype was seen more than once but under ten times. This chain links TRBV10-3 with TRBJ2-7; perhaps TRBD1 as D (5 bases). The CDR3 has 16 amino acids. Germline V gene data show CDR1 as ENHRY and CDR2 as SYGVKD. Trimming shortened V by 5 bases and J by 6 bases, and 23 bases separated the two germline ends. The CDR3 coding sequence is TGTGCCATCAGTACAAAAAGCAGGGATCTGGTAGGCGAGCAGTACTTC. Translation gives CAISTKSRDLVGEQYF.